Below, 15 T cell receptor beta chains from the same sample are listed, as sequenced in a study of blood T cell repertoires in COVID-19. TCRdb's table, derived via immunoSEQ multiplex PCR, lists solely in-frame clones and lacks some. The sample holds 340,000 or so clones; around 83% are singletons and the top ten take just under 3%. Sequencing was performed on peripheral blood. Receptors were obtained from a man aged 25 to 40 with active or convalescent COVID-19.

This clone was seen only a few times. The chain couples TRBV2 to TRBJ1-4; D unresolved. The CDR3 covers 18 residues. CDR1 and CDR2 from the germline V gene are SNHLY and FYNNEI. The V end lost 2 bases, the J end lost 0 bases, and 16 bases lay between the germline ends. This CDR3 is CASSESGYVGATNEKLFF. CDR3 DNA sequence: TGTGCCAGCAGTGAATCGGGGTACGTCGGGGCAACTAATGAAAAACTGTTTTTT.

V usage is TRBV5-1 and J usage is TRBJ2-7, with 13 bases fitting TRBD2. The germline V gene encodes CDR1 SGHRS and CDR2 YFSETQ. CDR3 length equals 16 residues. V shed 4 bases, J shed 5 bases, and the junction held 9 bases outside the gene matches. CDR3 DNA sequence: TGCGCCAGCAGCCCAAGACTAGCGGGGGGAATCAACGAGCAGTACTTC. Its translation is CASSPRLAGGINEQYF.

The CDR3 DNA sequence: TGTGCCAGCAGTTCTCAGGGACCCCAGCATTTT. This encodes CASSSQGPQHF. The chain links TRBV28 to TRBJ1-5; D is perhaps TRBD1 (5 bases). The CDR3 loop spans 11 amino acids. The germline gives CDR1 MDHEN, CDR2 SYDVKM. V lost 4 bases to trimming and J lost 10 bases, with 8 bases between them.

The rearrangement joins TRBV5-1 to TRBJ1-5; D perhaps matches TRBD1 (6 bases). Germline V gene sequence: CDR1 SGHRS, CDR2 YFSETQ. The CDR3 covers 12 residues. CDR3 sequence (DNA): TGCGTTTCGGGGACACCCAATCAGCCCCAGCATTTT. As protein: CVSGTPNQPQHF.

The chain combines TRBV27 with TRBJ2-3; 9 nucleotides align to TRBD1. V was pared by 2 bases and J by 6 bases, with 6 bases of the junction left unmatched. In germline, CDR1 is MNHEY, CDR2 SMNVEV (reference sequence). The CDR3 is 15 amino acids. The CDR3 DNA reads as TGTGCCAGCAGTTTACGTACAGGGGGCGTCGATACGCAGTATTTT. It codes for CASSLRTGGVDTQYF.

The genes are TRBV4-2 and TRBJ1-4, with D perhaps matching TRBD1 (6 bases). The CDR3 is made up of 17 amino acids. Germline V gene data show CDR1 as LGHNA and CDR2 as YNFKEQ. V gave up 0 bases and J gave up 3 bases, with 14 bases separating them. The CDR3 DNA reads as TGTGCCAGCAGCCAAGAGGCAGGGGCATGGGCTAATGAAAAACTGTTTTTT. Translation: CASSQEAGAWANEKLFF.

The genes are TRBV19 and TRBJ1-5; the D gene is possibly TRBD1 (6 bases). Trimming took off 7 bases at V and 2 bases at J, with 24 bases between the two ends. Germline CDR1 and CDR2: LNHDA and SQIVND (reference sequence). The CDR3 is 18 amino acids. CDR3 DNA: TGTGCCAGTACTACCACCCTTAGGGGGGGCAGGCGCAATCAGCCCCAGCATTTT. Encoded protein: CASTTTLRGGRRNQPQHF.

The V gene is TRBV9, the J gene TRBJ1-3, with D possibly matching TRBD1 (5 bases). The CDR3 has 13 residues. Germline V lookup: CDR1 SGDLS, CDR2 YYNGEE. Trimming took 5 bases from V and 3 from J, leaving 9 bases between them. CDR3 in amino acids: CASRDSVGNTIYF. The CDR3 DNA sequence: TGTGCCAGCAGAGACAGCGTTGGAAACACCATATATTTT.

The V and J genes are TRBV11-2 and TRBJ2-3, with a weak D call TRBD2 (5 bases). Per germline, CDR1 SGHAT and CDR2 FQNNGV. V gave up 7 bases and J gave up 2 bases, with 16 bases separating them. This CDR3 spans 15 amino acids. The CDR3 DNA reads TGTGCCAGCAATCTGCAGCGGACCTACACAGATACGCAGTATTTT. It yields the protein CASNLQRTYTDTQYF.

The gene calls are TRBV5-1 and TRBJ2-5, with D possibly matching TRBD2 (6 bases). The CDR3 runs to 15 residues. V was shortened by 0 bases and J by 1 base, with 10 bases between the two germline ends. Germline CDR1 reads SGHRS; CDR2 reads YFSETQ. CDR3 sequence: CASSLGGGLQETQYF. CDR3 nucleotide sequence: TGCGCCAGCAGCTTGGGTGGGGGACTCCAAGAGACCCAGTACTTC.

This clone was found a few times. V and J are TRBV11-2 and TRBJ1-4; the D gene is possibly TRBD1 (6 bases). The CDR3 consists of 14 residues. V shed 5 bases and J shed 4 bases, with 11 bases lying between them. Germline CDR1 is SGHAT and CDR2 is FQNNGV. The CDR3 sequence is CASSPGQLNEKLFF. In DNA form, the CDR3 reads TGTGCCAGCAGCCCCGGACAGCTTAATGAAAAACTGTTTTTT.

This clone was seen a single time. This chain connects TRBV7-3 to TRBJ2-1; D not certain. Germline CDR1 and CDR2: SGHTA and FQGTGA. The CDR3 sequence is 14 residues long. V was cut by 1 base and J by 10 bases, with 14 bases left in between. The CDR3 region is CASSLRWSLREQFF. For the CDR3, the DNA is TGTGCCAGCAGCTTAAGGTGGTCCCTCCGGGAGCAGTTCTTC.

The chain carries TRBV5-5 and TRBJ1-5; no definite D call. The V end was cut by 0 bases, the J end by 3 bases, with 16 bases between. This CDR3 contains 17 residues. CDR1 SGHKS and CDR2 YYEKEE come from the germline V gene (reference sequence). The CDR3 region has the DNA TGTGCCAGCAGCTTGGAAGCATGGAGGGCTACCAATCAGCCCCAGCATTTT. Its translation: CASSLEAWRATNQPQHF.

V gene TRBV7-9 combines with J gene TRBJ1-5; perhaps TRBD1 as D (5 bases). Trimming shortened V by 2 bases and J by 4 bases, and 9 bases separated the two germline ends. CDR3 length: 14 residues. Looked up from germline, CDR1 is SEHNR and CDR2 is FQNEAQ (reference sequence). The CDR3 DNA reads TGTGCCAGCAGCTTAATGGGGGGGAATCAGCCCCAGCATTTT. It specifies CASSLMGGNQPQHF.

The chain links TRBV29-1 to TRBJ2-1; 10 positions agree with TRBD2. The CDR3 spans 16 residues. Germline V gives CDR1 SQVTM, CDR2 ANQGSEA. The junction had 5 bases not matched to a gene; V was cut back by 2 bases and J by 1 base. In DNA, the CDR3 is TGCAGCGTTGAAAGCGGACTAGCGGAATCCTACAATGAGCAGTTCTTC. Its translation is CSVESGLAESYNEQFF.